The 7 T cell receptor beta chains below come from one sample, sequenced in a study of blood T cell repertoires in COVID-19. Using immunoSEQ multiplex PCR, the repertoire was profiled, and TCRdb retains in-frame clones only, with some absent. The data hold roughly 300,000 clones, with 85% observed a single time. The sequencing sample was made of peripheral blood. Source of these receptors: a human donor in a cohort sampled during active COVID-19.

This clone came up a few times. This sequence joins TRBV24-1 and TRBJ2-2, with 13 positions matching TRBD2. The length of the CDR3 is 17 residues. The J segment lost 3 bases and the V segment lost 5 bases, leaving 5 bases of the junction unmatched. Germline V gene lookup returns CDR1 KGHDR and CDR2 SFDVKD. CDR3 residues: CATSVGLAGRDTGELFF. In DNA form, the CDR3 reads TGTGCCACCAGTGTGGGACTAGCGGGACGGGACACCGGGGAGCTGTTTTTT.

This clone was recorded once. The J gene is TRBJ1-2, the V gene TRBV6-5, with D perhaps matching TRBD1 (5 bases). Trimming removed 8 bases from V and 6 bases from J, with 22 bases in between. Germline CDR1 reads MNHEY; CDR2 reads SVGAGI. This CDR3 is 15 amino acids long. CDR3 DNA sequence: TGTGCCAGCCAACGAATCGGGGGTCAGGAGGATGGCTACACCTTC. Encoded protein: CASQRIGGQEDGYTF.

The V gene is TRBV11-3, the J gene TRBJ2-2, with 12 bases fitting TRBD2. Germline loops: CDR1 SGHNT, CDR2 YENEEA. The CDR3 covers 20 residues. V lost 5 bases and J lost 0; bases outside the gene matches: 13. The CDR3 spells CASSPGLAGGGGTNTGELFF. CDR3 DNA sequence: TGTGCCAGCAGCCCGGGACTAGCGGGTGGTGGGGGAACGAACACCGGGGAGCTGTTTTTT.

The chain has TRBV14 and TRBJ2-1, with 9 nucleotides matching TRBD2. Trimming at V came to 4 bases and at J to 4 bases, leaving 8 bases not matched to a gene. The germline CDR1 and CDR2 sequences are SGHDN and FVKESK. The CDR3 extends over 16 amino acids. The CDR3 spells CASSRLTSGAYNEQFF. The CDR3 DNA reads TGTGCCAGCAGCCGATTGACTAGCGGAGCATACAATGAGCAGTTCTTC.

The V call is TRBV29-1, the J call TRBJ1-2; TRBD1 agrees at 9 bases. Germline-derived CDR1 and CDR2 are SQVTM and ANQGSEA. The CDR3 runs 12 residues. The V segment lost 3 bases and the J segment 7 bases; nucleotides outside the gene matches: 3. Here the CDR3 DNA reads TGCAGCGTTGATTCACAGGGGGCTGGCTACACCTTC. It yields the protein CSVDSQGAGYTF.

V usage is TRBV7-6 and J usage is TRBJ2-1; TRBD1 aligns across 7 bases. CDR1 SGHVS and CDR2 FNYEAQ come from the germline V gene. V shed 4 bases and J 6 bases; nucleotides not matched to a gene: 3. This CDR3 region has 13 residues. CDR3 nucleotides: TGTGCCAGCAGCTCGACAGGGTCCAATGAGCAGTTCTTC. It yields the protein CASSSTGSNEQFF.

The V gene is TRBV27, the J gene TRBJ2-3, with D maybe TRBD2 (6 bases). V shed 0 bases and J shed 6 bases, with 19 bases lying between them. The CDR3 runs 17 residues. Germline V CDR1 and CDR2: MNHEY, SMNVEV (reference sequence). CDR3 nucleotides: TGTGCCAGCAGTTTATCTCCCCTGGGGGAGGCGACGGATACGCAGTATTTT. It translates to CASSLSPLGEATDTQYF.